The clone carrying this T cell receptor beta chain was recorded at least ten times. Its specificity is unknown. The CDR3 spans 13 residues. Trimming removed 4 bases from V and 4 bases from J; junction bases left unmatched: 1. Germline CDR1 reads ENHRY; CDR2 reads SYGVKD. TCRdb recomputed calls from the 5' RACE reads with MiXCR, one row per CDR3 protein. The repertoire holds 1.5 million to 2 million distinct CDR3 sequences, with under 35% as singletons. This sample was taken from a study of identical twins. General study results and limits: The models gave estimates that fell short of the out-of-frame TCR alpha sharing seen in monozygotic twins.

Input material: cord blood. J is TRBJ1-1 and V is TRBV10-3, with 9 bases fitting TRBD1. This TCR came from a newborn girl in good health. DNA for the CDR3: TGTGCCATCAGTGGGACAGGGGTCACTGAAGCTTTCTTT. Protein sequence: CAISGTGVTEAFF.